Following are 25 T cell receptor beta chains from one sample sequenced in a study of PD-L1 blockade in urothelial cancer. TCRdb's table, derived via immunoSEQ multiplex PCR, lists solely in-frame clones and lacks some. The sample holds 100,000 to 150,000 clones, approximately 88% seen once. Time point: pretreatment peripheral blood. Sample: PBMCs, taken around atezolizumab (anti-PD-L1) treatment. The receptors shown here come from a man between 50 and 59 years old with urothelial cancer.

This chain joins TRBV19 and TRBJ1-3; 7 nucleotides line up with TRBD1. From germline, CDR1 is LNHDA and CDR2 SQIVND (reference sequence). V lost 7 bases and J lost 4; bases outside the gene matches: 4. The CDR3 consists of 13 residues. Written as DNA, the CDR3 is TGTGCCAGTACGACAGGGTACGGAAACACCATATATTTT. Protein product: CASTTGYGNTIYF.

The V call is TRBV4-1, the J call TRBJ2-1; perhaps TRBD2 as D (6 bases). Trimming took off 0 bases at V and 14 bases at J, with 17 bases between the two ends. This CDR3 region has 14 residues. The germline V gene has CDR1 MGHRA and CDR2 YSYEKL. Here the CDR3 reads CASSQDASTSLKFF. In DNA form, the CDR3 reads TGCGCCAGCAGCCAAGATGCTTCGACTAGTTTGAAGTTCTTC.

The chain carries TRBV5-1 and TRBJ2-7; 7 nucleotides align to TRBD1. Trimming at V came to 3 bases and at J to 2 bases, leaving 5 bases not matched to a gene. The CDR3 loop spans 14 amino acids. Germline V lookup: CDR1 SGHRS, CDR2 YFSETQ. The CDR3 DNA sequence: TGCGCCAGCAGCTCAAGACAGGGAACCTACGAGCAGTACTTC. It yields the protein CASSSRQGTYEQYF.

CDR3 bases: TGCGCCAGCAGCCCGAGGGAGGGACTAAACACTGAAGCTTTCTTT. Encoded protein: CASSPREGLNTEAFF. The J gene is TRBJ1-1, the V gene TRBV5-1; a possible D gene is TRBD1 (5 bases). Trimming took 4 bases from V and 2 from J, leaving 15 bases between them. CDR1 and CDR2 (germline): SGHRS, YFSETQ. CDR3 length equals 15 residues.

The chain joins TRBV6-6 to TRBJ2-7; D remains ambiguous. The CDR3 is made up of 12 amino acids. Per the germline V gene, CDR1 is MNHNY and CDR2 is SVGAGI (reference sequence). Trimming cost V 4 bases and J 4 bases, with 8 bases left between them. The CDR3 DNA reads as TGTGCCAGCAGTTTGACTGGTTACGAGCAGTACTTC. This sequence encodes CASSLTGYEQYF.

The chain is built from TRBV28 and TRBJ2-2; weak D call: TRBD1 (5 bases). The CDR3 has 14 amino acids. V lost 6 bases, J lost 7 bases, and 15 bases lay in between. From germline, CDR1 is MDHEN and CDR2 SYDVKM. The chain's CDR3 is CASRLQGSGGELFF. The DNA of the CDR3 is TGTGCCAGCAGGCTCCAGGGTTCGGGCGGGGAGCTGTTTTTT.

The chain joins TRBV9 to TRBJ1-3, with a weak D call TRBD1 (5 bases). V lost 0 bases and J lost 2, with 9 bases in between. There are 15 residues in the CDR3. Germline V gene lookup returns CDR1 SGDLS and CDR2 YYNGEE. The CDR3: CASSVGQGPGNTIYF. The CDR3 DNA reads TGTGCCAGCAGCGTAGGCCAGGGCCCTGGAAACACCATATATTTT.

The V gene is TRBV11-3, the J gene TRBJ1-2; D uncertain. Germline V CDR1 and CDR2: SGHNT, YENEEA. Between the trimmed V and J ends, which lost 4 bases and 5 bases, there was a span of 11 bases. The CDR3 is 13 amino acids. The CDR3 here is CASSSRGKYGYTF. The CDR3 nucleotides read TGTGCCAGCAGCTCACGGGGAAAGTATGGCTACACCTTC.

The rearrangement joins TRBV15 to TRBJ2-3; no reliable D call. This CDR3 region has 12 residues. Germline-derived CDR1 and CDR2 are LNHNV and YYDKDF (reference sequence). The ends were cut back, 8 bases at V and 4 bases at J, with 10 bases in the middle. Here the CDR3 reads CATAPVADTQYF. The CDR3 DNA reads as TGTGCCACCGCTCCGGTTGCAGATACGCAGTATTTT.

This clone occurred once. The gene calls are TRBV6-5 and TRBJ1-5, with D tentatively TRBD1 (6 bases). CDR3 length: 14 residues. V dropped 6 bases and J dropped 7 bases, with 16 bases sitting between them. Germline assignment: CDR1 MNHEY and CDR2 SVGAGI. The CDR3 protein is CASSQAGGRQPQHF. Here the CDR3 DNA reads TGTGCCAGCAGCCAGGCGGGGGGCCGACAGCCCCAGCATTTT.

J is TRBJ2-3 and V is TRBV5-1; 7 bases are shared with TRBD1. V gave up 4 bases and J gave up 5 bases; unmatched junction bases: 10. The CDR3 is made up of 15 amino acids. The germline V gene has CDR1 SGHRS and CDR2 YFSETQ. The CDR3 here is CASSRRTGKGDTQYF. In DNA form, the CDR3 reads TGCGCCAGCAGCAGAAGGACAGGAAAAGGAGATACGCAGTATTTT.

The chain couples TRBV28 to TRBJ1-1; no clear D gene. Germline CDR1 MDHEN, CDR2 SYDVKM. The germline V and J ends were trimmed by 7 bases and 1 base, with 10 bases remaining between them. The CDR3 covers 13 residues. As DNA, the CDR3 is TGTGCCAGCATGTGGGGAGGGAACACTGAAGCTTTCTTT. This translates into CASMWGGNTEAFF. Combining the CDR3 with reference TRBV28 and TRBJ1-1 gives the whole variable domain DVKVTQSSRYLVKRTGEKVFLECVQDMDHENMFWYRQDPGLGLRLIYFSYDVKMKEKGDIPEGYSVSREKKERFSLILESASTNQTSMYLCASMWGGNTEAFFGQGTRLTVV.

This chain connects TRBV11-1 to TRBJ2-2; weak D call: TRBD1 (8 bases). V was trimmed by 4 bases and J by 7 bases, leaving 22 bases between them. The CDR3 is 17 residues long. In germline, CDR1 is SGHAT, CDR2 FQDESV (reference sequence). CDR3 sequence: CASSSRLGQGGIGELFF. CDR3 sequence (DNA): TGTGCCAGCAGCTCCCGGCTTGGACAGGGAGGGATCGGGGAGCTGTTTTTT.

This rearrangement joins TRBV28 to TRBJ2-7; 10 bases align to TRBD2. Trimming cost V 3 bases and J 2 bases; bases outside gene matches: 4. Germline CDR1 MDHEN, CDR2 SYDVKM. The CDR3 runs to 15 residues. CDR3 bases: TGTGCCAGCAGTTTTCTGGGGACTAGCGCCTACGAGCAGTACTTC. Encoded protein: CASSFLGTSAYEQYF.

The rearrangement uses TRBV7-2 and TRBJ1-2; 11 positions agree with TRBD1. This CDR3 is built from 14 residues. CDR1 and CDR2 (germline): SGHTA, FQGNSA. The J segment lost 7 bases and the V segment lost 8 bases, leaving 9 bases of the junction unmatched. Written as DNA, the CDR3 is TGTGCCAGCTACGTCGGGGGACAGGGGGGTGGCTACACCTTC. It encodes CASYVGGQGGGYTF.

The chain uses TRBV5-6 and TRBJ1-4; no firm D call. This CDR3 has 13 residues. The ends were cut back, 4 bases at V and 10 bases at J, with 14 bases in the middle. The germline V gene has CDR1 SGHDT and CDR2 YYEEEE. CDR3 residues: CASSPSSRGKLFF. The CDR3 DNA reads TGTGCCAGCAGCCCTTCATCCCGAGGAAAACTGTTTTTT. Combining the CDR3 with reference TRBV5-6 and TRBJ1-4 gives the whole variable domain DAGVTQSPTHLIKTRGQQVTLRCSPKSGHDTVSWYQQALGQGPQFIFQYYEEEERQRGNFPDRFSGHQFPNYSSELNVNALLLGDSALYLCASSPSSRGKLFFGSGTQLSVL.

The chain couples TRBV5-1 to TRBJ2-1; unclear D gene. CDR1 SGHRS and CDR2 YFSETQ come from the germline V gene. The CDR3 is 11 residues long. V was pared by 5 bases and J by 5 bases, with 5 bases between. The CDR3: CASRQNNEQFF. The CDR3 DNA sequence: TGCGCCAGCAGACAGAACAATGAGCAGTTCTTC. Supplemented by reference TRBV5-1 and TRBJ2-1, the full variable domain reads KAGVTQTPRYLIKTRGQQVTLSCSPISGHRSVSWYQQTPGQGLQFLFEYFSETQRNKGNFPGRFSGRQFSNSRSEMNVSTLELGDSALYLCASRQNNEQFFGPGTRLTVL.

The chain links TRBV5-1 to TRBJ2-3, with 8 bases lining up with TRBD1. Germline V CDR1 and CDR2: SGHRS, YFSETQ. The length of the CDR3 is 16 residues. After removal of 4 bases from V and 2 bases from J, the junction contained 9 bases not matched to a gene. For the CDR3, the DNA is TGCGCCAGCAGCACCGGACAGGGCCTATTCACAGATACGCAGTATTTT. This codes for CASSTGQGLFTDTQYF. Full variable domain (rest looked up from reference TRBV5-1 and TRBJ2-3): KAGVTQTPRYLIKTRGQQVTLSCSPISGHRSVSWYQQTPGQGLQFLFEYFSETQRNKGNFPGRFSGRQFSNSRSEMNVSTLELGDSALYLCASSTGQGLFTDTQYFGPGTRLTVL.

This chain uses TRBV19 with TRBJ2-7, with 7 bases identical to TRBD1. Germline CDR1 is LNHDA and CDR2 is SQIVND (reference sequence). V lost 7 bases to trimming and J lost 6 bases; unmatched junction nucleotides: 9. The CDR3 totals 13 residues. CDR3 nucleotides: TGTGCCAGTAAGCAACAGGGGAGAGGCGAGCAGTACTTC. Translating gives CASKQQGRGEQYF.

V gene TRBV18 combines with J gene TRBJ2-5; D is ambiguous. Trimming took off 2 bases at V and 2 bases at J, with 3 bases between the two ends. This CDR3 is 12 amino acids long. The germline gives CDR1 KGHSH, CDR2 LQKENI. Here the CDR3 DNA reads TGTGCCAGCTCACCAGTACAAGAGACCCAGTACTTC. It encodes CASSPVQETQYF.

The chain employs TRBV28 and TRBJ2-6; D may be TRBD2 (6 bases). The CDR3 totals 15 residues. Germline V gives CDR1 MDHEN, CDR2 SYDVKM. The germline V and J ends were trimmed by 5 bases and 1 base, with 9 bases remaining between them. The CDR3 DNA sequence: TGTGCCAGCAGTCCCGCGGGGTCTGGGGCCAACGTCCTGACTTTC. Translation: CASSPAGSGANVLTF.

V usage is TRBV28 and J usage is TRBJ2-7, with a tentative D call TRBD1 (6 bases). The V end was cut by 6 bases, the J end by 0 bases, with 21 bases between. Per germline, CDR1 MDHEN and CDR2 SYDVKM. The CDR3 runs 17 residues. CDR3 sequence (DNA): TGTGCCAGCAGACCACCCCCAGGGGCCGGGGTCTCCTACGAGCAGTACTTC. This gives the protein CASRPPPGAGVSYEQYF.

This clone appeared a single time. The chain carries TRBV18 and TRBJ2-3, with D tentatively TRBD2 (7 bases). CDR3 size: 14 residues. The V gene's germline CDR1 is KGHSH and CDR2 LQKENI. Trimming took off 1 base at V and 4 bases at J, with 9 bases between the two ends. CDR3 bases: TGTGCCAGCTCACCACAGGGGGGGCCAGATACGCAGTATTTT. This sequence encodes CASSPQGGPDTQYF. Full variable domain (rest looked up from reference TRBV18 and TRBJ2-3): NAGVMQNPRHLVRRRGQEARLRCSPMKGHSHVYWYRQLPEEGLKFMVYLQKENIIDESGMPKERFSAEFPKEGPSILRIQQVVRGDSAAYFCASSPQGGPDTQYFGPGTRLTVL.

CDR3 sequence: CASSQREGLYEQYF. CDR3 DNA: TGTGCCAGCAGCCAACGGGAGGGCCTCTACGAGCAGTACTTC. The chain carries TRBV4-2 and TRBJ2-7; 8 bases align to TRBD2. CDR1 and CDR2 from the germline V gene are LGHNA and YNFKEQ. J lost 3 bases, V lost 2 bases, and 3 bases had no gene match. The CDR3 runs 14 residues.

DNA of the CDR3: TGTGCCAGCAGTGTAGGCGGGAGTAAAAATGAGCAGTTCTTC. It yields the protein CASSVGGSKNEQFF. The chain is built from TRBV2 and TRBJ2-1; 7 nucleotides align to TRBD2. This CDR3 comprises 14 residues. V was pared by 4 bases and J by 7 bases, with 7 bases of the junction left unmatched. Germline CDR1 SNHLY, CDR2 FYNNEI.